This T cell receptor (beta chain) derives from a study of STAT5B mutations in CD4+ large granular lymphocyte leukemia. Study results and limitations: Without putative leukemic clones, patient CD4-sorted repertoires remained more clonal than healthy CD4+ repertoires.

This clone appeared a few times. Its specificity is unknown. Trimming left V 4 bases short and J 5 bases short, with 9 bases between. Per germline, CDR1 MGHDK and CDR2 SYGVNS. This CDR3 comprises 13 residues. Here immunoSEQ multiplex PCR was the method, and the copy in TCRdb shows in-frame clones only, minus some. This table holds tens of thousands of clones, about 71% found once. This receptor was obtained from a human donor in good health. This chain links TRBV25-1 with TRBJ1-5; no definite D call. The sequenced sample was CD4+ T cells from blood buffy coats. CDR3 protein: CASSGRDYQPQHF. In DNA, the CDR3 is TGTGCCAGCAGTGGGAGGGATTATCAGCCCCAGCATTTT. Filled out from reference TRBV25-1 and TRBJ1-5, the complete variable domain reads EADIYQTPRYLVIGTGKKITLECSQTMGHDKMYWYQQDPGMELHLIHYSYGVNSTEKGDLSSESTVSRIRTEHFPLTLESARPSHTSQYLCASSGRDYQPQHFGDGTRLSIL.